This T cell receptor beta chain was identified during a study of T cells in localized non-small cell lung cancer. Study-level findings and limits: Investigators sequenced only a single tumor region, leaving heterogeneity possible. Uninvolved adjacent lung had higher T cell clonality than tumor and all other tissues. Median approximately 61 top-100 tumor clones were shared with paired adjacent lung.

The CDR3 is 14 residues long. Germline values: CDR1 SGHTS, CDR2 YDEGEE. V lost 5 bases to trimming and J lost 1 base, with 12 bases between them. The data were produced by immunoSEQ multiplex PCR, yet TCRdb's version contains in-frame clones alone and is incomplete. The sample consists of some 22,000 clones, around 82% of them appearing once. Points on this clone: The target antigen is unknown.

The chain is built from TRBV5-8 and TRBJ1-1; unclear D gene. The sequence was collected from a man between 35 and 75 years old with stage II lung adenocarcinoma. The source was PBMCs, collected before any cancer treatment. CDR3 sequence (DNA): TGTGCCAGCAGGACGGTGGATACGAACACTGAAGCTTTCTTT. Its protein product is CASRTVDTNTEAFF.